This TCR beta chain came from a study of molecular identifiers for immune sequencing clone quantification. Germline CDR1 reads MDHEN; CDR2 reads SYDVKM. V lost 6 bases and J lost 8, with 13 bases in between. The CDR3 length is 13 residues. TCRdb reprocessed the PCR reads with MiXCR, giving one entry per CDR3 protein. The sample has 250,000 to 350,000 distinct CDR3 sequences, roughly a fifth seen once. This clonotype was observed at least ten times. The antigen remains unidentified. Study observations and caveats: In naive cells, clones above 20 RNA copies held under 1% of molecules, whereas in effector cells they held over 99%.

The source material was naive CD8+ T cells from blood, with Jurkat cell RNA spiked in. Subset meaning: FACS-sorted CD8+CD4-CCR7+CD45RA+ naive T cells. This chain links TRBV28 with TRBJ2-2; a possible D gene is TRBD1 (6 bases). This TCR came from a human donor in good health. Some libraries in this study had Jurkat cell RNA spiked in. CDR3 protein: CASSPTQGGELFF. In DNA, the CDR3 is TGTGCCAGCAGCCCCACTCAGGGGGGGGAGCTGTTTTTT.